The entry that follows covers one TCR beta chain sequence. The antigen is not known. This sample stems from a study of identical twins. TCRdb reprocessed the 5' RACE reads via MiXCR and lists one record per CDR3 protein. The table records about 1.7 million distinct CDR3 sequences, 32% of them present only once. Study findings and constraints: Models underestimated out-of-frame TCR alpha sharing in monozygotic twins.

V trimming: 0 bases; J trimming: 8 bases; junction bases outside the gene matches: 7. Germline CDR1 is DFQATT and CDR2 is SNEGSKA (reference sequence). This CDR3 has 17 amino acids. The receptor was derived from a newborn girl in good health. Sequences were obtained from cord blood. V gene TRBV20-1 combines with J gene TRBJ2-1; the match to TRBD2 covers 16 bases. In nucleotides, the CDR3 is TGCAGTGCTAGAGAACCGGGACTAGCGGGAGGGCCGGATGAGCAGTTCTTC. This encodes CSAREPGLAGGPDEQFF.